This T cell receptor beta chain came from a study of T cells in Graves' hyperthyroidism and ophthalmopathy. General study results and limits: Researchers report that a 13 V-J model separated ophthalmopathy from stable hyperthyroidism.

A note on this clonotype: Its antigen is not identified.

TCR beta CDR3 region amplification was performed from RNA transcripts. When the TCR CDR3 underwent first-round RT-PCR, the HTBI primer set was used. TCRdb analysed the multiplex PCR reads with MiXCR anew, one entry per CDR3 protein. The data contain roughly 500,000 distinct CDR3 sequences, roughly 24% of them singletons. Diagnoses rested on clinical symptoms, serum thyroxine and TRAb, thyroid ultrasound and orbital computed tomography. Between the trimmed V and J ends, which lost 2 bases and 3 bases, there was a span of 9 bases. Germline-derived CDR1 and CDR2 are SGHNT and YYREEE (reference sequence). The length of the CDR3 is 15 residues.

The TCR sequence derives from a woman aged 25 to 39 with Graves' ophthalmopathy. The sample taken for sequencing was blood. V and J are TRBV5-4 and TRBJ2-6; tentative D call: TRBD2 (7 bases). The CDR3 DNA reads TGTGCCAGCAGCTTTAGGGGGGGTGGGGCCAACGTCCTGACTTTC. Translated: CASSFRGGGANVLTF.